Reported below is one TCR beta chain. The data are from a study of blood T cell repertoires in COVID-19. Study in general: Samples of COVID-19 (acute and convalescent) were obtained from the United States, Italy and Spain. T cells, B-cell-depleted T cells, or PBMCs provided the cDNA or gDNA that served as material.

Assay used: immunoSEQ multiplex PCR; TCRdb lists only in-frame clones, some missing. Here the sample spans 90,000 or so clones, 90% being singletons. Trimming removed 2 bases from V and 5 bases from J, with 12 bases in between. Germline CDR1 SGHRS, CDR2 YFSETQ. The CDR3 covers 14 residues. The genes are TRBV5-1 and TRBJ2-3, with D tentatively TRBD1 (5 bases). The sample was peripheral blood. The receptor was derived from a woman older than 75 with active or convalescent COVID-19. The CDR3 DNA sequence: TGCGCCAGCAGCTTAGGGGATCCGAGAGATACGCAGTATTTT. It yields the protein CASSLGDPRDTQYF.